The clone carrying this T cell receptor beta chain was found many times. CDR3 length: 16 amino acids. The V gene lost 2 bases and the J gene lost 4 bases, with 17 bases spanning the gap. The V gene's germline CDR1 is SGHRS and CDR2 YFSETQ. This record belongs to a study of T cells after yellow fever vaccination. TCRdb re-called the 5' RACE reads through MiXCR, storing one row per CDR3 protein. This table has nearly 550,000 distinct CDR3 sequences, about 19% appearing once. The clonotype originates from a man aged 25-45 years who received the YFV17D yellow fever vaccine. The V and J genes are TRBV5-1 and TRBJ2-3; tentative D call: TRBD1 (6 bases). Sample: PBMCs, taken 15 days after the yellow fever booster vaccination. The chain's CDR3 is CASSFRPTGNADTQYF. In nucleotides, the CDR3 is TGCGCCAGCAGCTTCAGACCGACAGGCAACGCAGATACGCAGTATTTT.